One sample yielded the 8 T cell receptor beta chains listed below, sequenced in a study of cytomegalovirus exposure and HLA in healthy donors. 60 Vbeta and 13 Jbeta primers were used in PCR. Generated by immunoSEQ multiplex PCR, the TCRdb table keeps only in-frame clones and is missing some. The sample lists about 78,000 clones, around 70% seen once, with around 10% in the top ten. Sequencing input: PBMCs. These receptors all come from a woman aged 35 to 49 in good health and CMV-seropositive.

As concerns this clone: The junction and the germline gene differ at one end; a read error may be behind it. Other DNA sequences in the same sample also yield this CDR3. The CDR3 nucleotides read TGCGCCAGCAGCGGGCGGGACTACCGAGGGTACGAGCAGTACTTC. It is translated as CASSGRDYRGYEQYF. This sequence joins TRBV7-6 and TRBJ2-7; the match to TRBD2 covers 7 bases. CDR1 and CDR2 from the germline V gene are SGHVS and FNYEAQ. The CDR3 extends over 15 amino acids.

This sequence joins TRBV5-4 and TRBJ2-3, with TRBD2 matching over 11 bases. This CDR3 is 16 amino acids long. The trim removed 3 bases at V and 0 bases at J, leaving 3 bases unmatched. CDR1 and CDR2 from the germline V gene are SGHNT and YYREEE (reference sequence). The CDR3 here is CASSSRLAGSTDTQYF. In DNA, the CDR3 is TGTGCCAGCAGCTCGAGACTAGCGGGGAGCACAGATACGCAGTATTTT.

The chain employs TRBV5-4 and TRBJ2-7, with 9 bases that match TRBD1. Losses at the gene ends were 0 bases for V and 2 bases for J; bases not matched to a gene: 0. Germline-derived CDR1 and CDR2 are SGHNT and YYREEE (reference sequence). The CDR3 runs 14 residues. The CDR3 DNA follows: TGTGCCAGCAGCTTGGGGGACAGGGCCTACGAGCAGTACTTC. Translating gives CASSLGDRAYEQYF. Full variable domain (missing parts from reference TRBV5-4 and TRBJ2-7): ETGVTQSPTHLIKTRGQQVTLRCSSQSGHNTVSWYQQALGQGPQFIFQYYREEENGRGNFPPRFSGLQFPNYSSELNVNALELDDSALYLCASSLGDRAYEQYFGPGTRLTVT.

This chain joins TRBV6-5 and TRBJ1-1; D is undetermined. The CDR3 is 16 residues long. The V end lost 2 bases, the J end lost 3 bases, and 16 bases lay between the germline ends. The germline V gene has CDR1 MNHEY and CDR2 SVGAGI. CDR3 sequence (DNA): TGTGCCAGCAGTTACGAGACTGCGAGGGCGGACACTGAAGCTTTCTTT. The encoded protein is CASSYETARADTEAFF.

The chain couples TRBV13 to TRBJ1-2, with 11 bases that match TRBD1. V shed 3 bases and J 2 bases; nucleotides not matched to a gene: 11. Germline V CDR1 and CDR2: PRHDT, FYEKMQ (reference sequence). CDR3 length: 18 amino acids. This CDR3 reads CASSFLGGTGGGNYGYTF. The CDR3 region has the DNA TGTGCCAGCAGCTTCCTCGGCGGGACAGGGGGGGGAAACTATGGCTACACCTTC.

The chain couples TRBV19 to TRBJ1-3; D call uncertain. The germline V and J ends were trimmed by 7 bases and 0 bases, with 13 bases remaining between them. CDR1 LNHDA and CDR2 SQIVND come from the germline V gene (reference sequence). The CDR3 length is 15 residues. Here the CDR3 reads CASTPADNSGNTIYF. CDR3 coding DNA: TGTGCCAGTACGCCGGCAGACAACTCTGGAAACACCATATATTTT.

J is TRBJ2-7 and V is TRBV27, with 9 bases matching TRBD1. The CDR3 is 14 amino acids. CDR1 is MNHEY and CDR2 is SMNVEV in the germline V gene (reference sequence). J was trimmed by 2 bases and V by 6 bases; bases with no gene match: 5. The CDR3: CASSNRGLTYEQYF. The CDR3 region has the DNA TGTGCCAGCAGCAACAGGGGGCTCACCTACGAGCAGTACTTC.

About this clone itself: At the DNA level, this CDR3 is encoded by other sequences in the same sample as well. The genes are TRBV5-1 and TRBJ2-3; TRBD2 matches 10 bases. The V segment lost 1 base and the J segment 6 bases; nucleotides outside the gene matches: 5. This CDR3 region has 15 residues. Germline CDR1 and CDR2: SGHRS and YFSETQ. As DNA, the CDR3 is TGCGCCAGCAGCTTGTCTAGCGGGGGTGCGGATACGCAGTATTTT. It encodes CASSLSSGGADTQYF.